The 14 T cell receptor beta chains below come from one sample, sequenced in a study of shared clonotypes between healthy human individuals. Here immunoSEQ multiplex PCR was the method, and the copy in TCRdb shows in-frame clones only, minus some. The profile shows 2.3 million or so clones, 85% to 95% of them singletons. The sequenced sample consisted of naive CD4+ T cells from PBMCs. Subset meaning: CD45RA+ positively selected. Receptors were obtained from a man younger than 30 in good health. Some clones in this sample may be carry-over from other donors' samples.

This rearrangement joins TRBV6-1 to TRBJ1-2, with 10 bases aligning to TRBD1. Germline trimming cut 6 bases from V and 8 bases from J; bases unmatched to any gene: 3. CDR1 is MNHNS, CDR2 SASEGT, per germline. The CDR3 totals 12 residues. The CDR3 loop reads CASRTGGWGYTF. The CDR3 DNA reads TGTGCCAGCAGGACAGGGGGCTGGGGCTACACCTTC.

The chain uses TRBV5-1 and TRBJ2-5; no clear D. The CDR3 length is 15 residues. The V gene's germline CDR1 is SGHRS and CDR2 YFSETQ. With 4 bases removed from V and 4 bases from J, the gap between germline ends came to 17 bases. The DNA of the CDR3 is TGCGCCAGCAGCCCCCTTTCGAGGAGTTTAGAGACCCAGTACTTC. It is translated as CASSPLSRSLETQYF. Together with reference TRBV5-1 and TRBJ2-5, the CDR3 gives the full variable domain: KAGVTQTPRYLIKTRGQQVTLSCSPISGHRSVSWYQQTPGQGLQFLFEYFSETQRNKGNFPGRFSGRQFSNSRSEMNVSTLELGDSALYLCASSPLSRSLETQYFGPGTRLLVL.

The CDR3 protein is CASRPQGGSGDTQYF. The DNA of the CDR3 is TGTGCCAGCAGACCTCAGGGTGGAAGTGGAGATACGCAGTATTTT. The chain is built from TRBV25-1 and TRBJ2-3; tentative D call: TRBD1 (5 bases). The V and J ends lost 6 bases and 5 bases respectively, with 18 bases between them. The CDR3 is 15 amino acids. Looked up from germline, CDR1 is MGHDK and CDR2 is SYGVNS.

CDR3 DNA: TGTGCCAGCAGCTTAAGGGTTGGGGCTAATGAAAAACTGTTTTTT. This codes for CASSLRVGANEKLFF. The V call is TRBV13, the J call TRBJ1-4; D is unresolved. Trimming took 2 bases from V and 3 from J, leaving 10 bases between them. The germline CDR1 and CDR2 sequences are PRHDT and FYEKMQ (reference sequence). The CDR3 has 15 amino acids.

This chain links TRBV2 with TRBJ1-5, with D perhaps matching TRBD1 (5 bases). Trimming shortened V by 5 bases and J by 1 base, and 9 bases separated the two germline ends. In germline, CDR1 is SNHLY, CDR2 FYNNEI. CDR3 length equals 14 residues. DNA for the CDR3: TGTGCCAGCAGTCCGGGACGGAGCAATCAGCCCCAGCATTTT. Protein: CASSPGRSNQPQHF.

To note about this clone: Additional DNA sequences in this sample encode the identical CDR3. The chain joins TRBV5-1 to TRBJ2-1, with 10 bases fitting TRBD2. J was trimmed by 6 bases and V by 3 bases; bases with no gene match: 3. The CDR3 loop spans 14 amino acids. Germline CDR1 reads SGHRS; CDR2 reads YFSETQ. The CDR3: CASSSVAGGNEQFF. DNA for the CDR3: TGCGCCAGCAGCTCGGTAGCGGGGGGCAATGAGCAGTTCTTC.

The chain joins TRBV5-1 to TRBJ2-3, with a tentative D call TRBD1 (7 bases). The CDR3 is made up of 18 amino acids. V lost 7 bases to trimming and J lost 2 bases, with 26 bases between them. Germline CDR1 SGHRS, CDR2 YFSETQ. In nucleotides, the CDR3 is TGCGCCAGCGCCGACAGGGCAATGATCGGGACTTCCACAGATACGCAGTATTTT. Protein product: CASADRAMIGTSTDTQYF.

The CDR3 DNA is TGCAGCGTTGTGGTTGGGACAGGGGGCAAGCAGTACTTC. It codes for CSVVVGTGGKQYF. The chain combines TRBV29-1 with TRBJ2-7; 12 bases line up with TRBD1. Germline trimming cut 4 bases from V and 8 bases from J; bases unmatched to any gene: 6. Germline V gene data show CDR1 as SQVTM and CDR2 as ANQGSEA. CDR3 length: 13 amino acids.

This chain joins TRBV6-5 and TRBJ2-6; tentatively, D is TRBD2 (6 bases). The CDR3 extends over 15 amino acids. Deletions cut 6 bases from V and 0 bases from J, with 9 bases between. Germline assignment: CDR1 MNHEY and CDR2 SVGAGI. CDR3 bases: TGTGCCAGCAGGGGACTCAGCTCTGGGGCCAACGTCCTGACTTTC. Translating gives CASRGLSSGANVLTF.

This rearrangement joins TRBV25-1 to TRBJ2-3; possible D gene TRBD2, 6 bases. Trimming pared 3 bases from V and 10 bases from J, leaving 11 bases between. CDR3 size: 12 residues. Germline assignment: CDR1 MGHDK and CDR2 SYGVNS. CDR3 DNA sequence: TGTGCCAGCAGTGACCCGGGAGAAGCGCAGTATTTT. Its protein is CASSDPGEAQYF.

Note on this clone: This sample includes further DNA sequences coding for the same CDR3. V is TRBV28 and J is TRBJ1-3, with unresolved D. The V gene's germline CDR1 is MDHEN and CDR2 SYDVKM. Trimming removed 4 bases at V and 0 bases at J, with 4 bases between. CDR3 size: 13 residues. DNA of the CDR3: TGTGCCAGCAGTTCGCCCTCTGGAAACACCATATATTTT. It yields the protein CASSSPSGNTIYF.

The chain combines TRBV28 with TRBJ1-6, with TRBD1 identical over 7 bases. Trimming cost V 6 bases and J 6 bases; bases outside gene matches: 5. CDR3 size: 14 residues. CDR1 is MDHEN and CDR2 is SYDVKM in the germline V gene. CDR3 DNA sequence: TGTGCCAGCAGGCGGGACAGCCTTAATTCACCCCTCCACTTT. As protein: CASRRDSLNSPLHF. Full variable domain (outside the CDR3, taken from reference TRBV28 and TRBJ1-6): DVKVTQSSRYLVKRTGEKVFLECVQDMDHENMFWYRQDPGLGLRLIYFSYDVKMKEKGDIPEGYSVSREKKERFSLILESASTNQTSMYLCASRRDSLNSPLHFGNGTRLTVT.

The chain has TRBV11-2 and TRBJ1-5; D is undetermined. In germline, CDR1 is SGHAT, CDR2 FQNNGV. CDR3 length equals 16 residues. V was shortened by 5 bases and J by 1 base, with 15 bases between the two germline ends. CDR3 residues: CASSAKRGISNQPQHF. The CDR3, as DNA: TGTGCCAGCAGCGCCAAGCGGGGAATAAGCAATCAGCCCCAGCATTTT.

As DNA, the CDR3 is TGTGCCAGCAGCCCCCGACCGGGACAGGGGGCAACTAATGAAAAACTGTTTTTT. Translation gives CASSPRPGQGATNEKLFF. The chain uses TRBV7-9 and TRBJ1-4, with 11 bases fitting TRBD1. V was pared by 5 bases and J by 0 bases, with 8 bases of the junction left unmatched. This CDR3 is built from 18 residues. Germline V CDR1 and CDR2: SEHNR, FQNEAQ (reference sequence).